The clone carrying this TCR beta chain was observed a few times. Its specificity is not known. Treatment was busulfan-fludarabine conditioning, a marrow graft, and cyclophosphamide on days +3 and +4. This entry is derived from a study of T cells after posttransplantation cyclophosphamide. Regarding the study as a whole: TRB overlap between skin or GI tissue T cells and blood was limited. Later post-transplant blood repertoires were often dominated by donor CD8+ memory clones. Recipient CMV seropositivity and CMV reactivation strongly tracked TRB clonality.

Trimming cost V 4 bases and J 6 bases, with 12 bases left between them. The CDR3 loop spans 13 amino acids. CDR1 and CDR2 (germline): SNHLY, FYNNEI. Sequenced by immunoSEQ multiplex PCR; TCRdb stores in-frame clones only, minus some. Of roughly 19,000 clones listed, about 85% are singletons. The V and J genes are TRBV2 and TRBJ1-2; D unclear. The sequence derives from a female patient in her thirties or forties who received an allogeneic stem cell transplant from a related donor, was CMV-positive, and had no GVHD. Some T cells may possibly be graft donor cells. The sequencing here drew on PBMCs, taken after allogeneic stem cell transplant with posttransplant cyclophosphamide. In DNA form, the CDR3 reads TGTGCCAGCAGTGGAGACGGGTTGGATGGCTACACCTTC. Its translation is CASSGDGLDGYTF. The full variable domain, its missing parts supplied by reference TRBV2 and TRBJ1-2, is EPEVTQTPSHQVTQMGQEVILRCVPISNHLYFYWYRQILGQKVEFLVSFYNNEISEKSEIFDDQFSVERPDGSNFTLKIRSTKLEDSAMYFCASSGDGLDGYTFGSGTRLTVV.